A selection of T cell receptor beta chains follows, all from one sample in a study of blood T cell repertoires in COVID-19. Profiled with immunoSEQ multiplex PCR; TCRdb holds only in-frame clones, not every one. The data show about 240,000 clones, with around nine tenths seen just once and 4.1% held by the top ten. Sequenced material: PBMCs or T cells enriched from blood (not recorded which). The receptors come from a woman in her 30s who had recovered from COVID-19. The CDR3 runs from the conserved cysteine through the conserved F or W. Fields, in order: D gene, J gene, V gene, clone size, CDR3 protein, CDR3 DNA. The D gene is left open where the match is weak. Clone size appears in some rows only: once, few, many, or a class for an expanded clone.

d_call: .
j_call: TRBJ1-4
v_call: TRBV9
clone_size: .
cdr3_aa: CASSTRAQGEKLFF
cdr3_nt: TGTGCCAGCAGCACCCGTGCGCAGGGGGAAAAACTGTTTTTT

d_call: .
j_call: TRBJ1-1
v_call: TRBV27
clone_size: .
cdr3_aa: CASRAPQSRTEAFF
cdr3_nt: TGTGCCAGCAGGGCCCCCCAAAGTCGCACTGAAGCTTTCTTT

d_call: .
j_call: TRBJ1-1
v_call: TRBV18
clone_size: .
cdr3_aa: CASSPYFPEAFF
cdr3_nt: TGTGCCAGCTCACCGTATTTCCCTGAAGCTTTCTTT

d_call: .
j_call: TRBJ2-5
v_call: TRBV10-1
clone_size: .
cdr3_aa: CASNWREETQYF
cdr3_nt: TGCGCCAGCAATTGGCGGGAAGAGACCCAGTACTTC

d_call: .
j_call: TRBJ1-2
v_call: TRBV7-9
clone_size: .
cdr3_aa: CASSPQGPPAGYTF
cdr3_nt: TGTGCCAGCAGCCCCCAGGGCCCCCCAGCGGGCTACACCTTC

d_call: .
j_call: TRBJ2-6
v_call: TRBV9
clone_size: once
cdr3_aa: CASRGGSSGANVLTF
cdr3_nt: TGTGCCAGCAGGGGGGGATCCTCTGGGGCCAACGTCCTGACTTTC

d_call: .
j_call: TRBJ1-2
v_call: TRBV19
clone_size: .
cdr3_aa: CASSILAQGLRGYGYTF
cdr3_nt: TGTGCCAGTAGTATCCTTGCCCAGGGACTCAGAGGCTATGGCTACACCTTC

d_call: TRBD1
j_call: TRBJ2-1
v_call: TRBV27
clone_size: .
cdr3_aa: CASSIRDRGDPSYNEQFF
cdr3_nt: TGTGCCAGCAGTATCCGGGACAGGGGAGATCCCTCCTACAATGAGCAGTTCTTC

d_call: TRBD2
j_call: TRBJ2-7
v_call: TRBV7-9
clone_size: .
cdr3_aa: CASRPGTSGRATYEQYF
cdr3_nt: TGTGCCAGCAGGCCCGGGACTAGCGGGAGGGCGACCTACGAGCAGTACTTC

d_call: .
j_call: TRBJ1-3
v_call: TRBV19
clone_size: .
cdr3_aa: CASSMAGQIAGNTIYF
cdr3_nt: TGTGCCAGTAGTATGGCAGGCCAAATTGCTGGAAACACCATATATTTT

d_call: TRBD1
j_call: TRBJ2-1
v_call: TRBV5-1
clone_size: .
cdr3_aa: CASSLETGGLGEQFF
cdr3_nt: TGCGCCAGCAGCTTGGAGACAGGGGGTCTAGGTGAGCAGTTCTTC

d_call: .
j_call: TRBJ1-3
v_call: TRBV5-5
clone_size: .
cdr3_aa: CASSLQVNGNTIYF
cdr3_nt: TGTGCCAGCAGCTTACAGGTGAATGGAAACACCATATATTTT

d_call: TRBD1
j_call: TRBJ2-7
v_call: TRBV7-9
clone_size: .
cdr3_aa: CASSLGDRVRYEQYF
cdr3_nt: TGTGCCAGCAGCTTAGGGGACAGGGTGAGGTACGAGCAGTACTTC

d_call: .
j_call: TRBJ1-5
v_call: TRBV28
clone_size: .
cdr3_aa: CASSLGGQPQHF
cdr3_nt: TGTGCCAGCAGTTTAGGGGGGCAGCCCCAGCATTTT

d_call: .
j_call: TRBJ2-1
v_call: TRBV7-6
clone_size: .
cdr3_aa: CASSLYHRQDSSYNEQFF
cdr3_nt: TGTGCCAGCAGCTTATACCATCGACAGGATAGCTCCTACAATGAGCAGTTCTTC

d_call: .
j_call: TRBJ2-7
v_call: TRBV9
clone_size: .
cdr3_aa: CASSVGPSSYEQYF
cdr3_nt: TGTGCCAGCAGCGTAGGGCCCAGCTCCTACGAGCAGTACTTC

d_call: TRBD1
j_call: TRBJ1-2
v_call: TRBV18
clone_size: .
cdr3_aa: CASSPEGTGTIWNTF
cdr3_nt: TGTGCCAGCTCACCCGAAGGGACAGGGACGATTTGGAACACCTTC

d_call: TRBD1
j_call: TRBJ1-2
v_call: TRBV19
clone_size: .
cdr3_aa: CASSTSRDSTNYGYTF
cdr3_nt: TGTGCCAGTAGTACCTCCCGGGACAGTACTAACTATGGCTACACCTTC

d_call: TRBD1
j_call: TRBJ1-3
v_call: TRBV28
clone_size: .
cdr3_aa: CASSFYSGTGPGNTIYF
cdr3_nt: TGTGCCAGCAGTTTCTATTCCGGGACAGGGCCTGGAAACACCATATATTTT

d_call: TRBD1
j_call: TRBJ1-2
v_call: TRBV7-8
clone_size: .
cdr3_aa: CASSLGVQGAQPGLAHGYTF
cdr3_nt: TGTGCCAGCAGCTTAGGGGTACAGGGGGCGCAGCCAGGCCTAGCCCATGGCTACACCTTC

d_call: .
j_call: TRBJ2-7
v_call: TRBV15
clone_size: once
cdr3_aa: CATSRDKGYEQYF
cdr3_nt: TGTGCCACCAGCAGAGATAAGGGGTACGAGCAGTACTTC

d_call: TRBD2
j_call: TRBJ2-7
v_call: TRBV12-5
clone_size: .
cdr3_aa: CASGSNETSGNFYEQYF
cdr3_nt: TGTGCTAGTGGTTCGAACGAAACTAGCGGGAATTTCTACGAGCAGTACTTC

d_call: TRBD1
j_call: TRBJ2-3
v_call: TRBV18
clone_size: .
cdr3_aa: CASSLTGQGKDTQYF
cdr3_nt: TGTGCCAGCTCCCTCACTGGACAGGGGAAAGATACGCAGTATTTT

d_call: TRBD1
j_call: TRBJ1-1
v_call: TRBV18
clone_size: .
cdr3_aa: CASSLRTGDTEAFF
cdr3_nt: TGTGCCAGCTCACTTCGTACAGGGGACACTGAAGCTTTCTTT

d_call: TRBD1
j_call: TRBJ1-1
v_call: TRBV5-1
clone_size: .
cdr3_aa: CASTRSQGAQATEAFF
cdr3_nt: TGCGCCAGCACCCGGTCACAGGGGGCGCAGGCCACTGAAGCTTTCTTT

d_call: .
j_call: TRBJ1-5
v_call: TRBV6-5
clone_size: .
cdr3_aa: CASSYSQGGQPQHF
cdr3_nt: TGTGCCAGCAGTTACTCCCAGGGTGGACAGCCCCAGCATTTT

d_call: .
j_call: TRBJ1-3
v_call: TRBV4-3
clone_size: .
cdr3_aa: CASSLTFGTPSGNTIYF
cdr3_nt: TGCGCCAGCAGCCTGACATTTGGGACACCCTCTGGAAACACCATATATTTT

d_call: .
j_call: TRBJ2-7
v_call: TRBV4-3
clone_size: .
cdr3_aa: CASSQGAGSPYEQYF
cdr3_nt: TGCGCCAGCAGCCAGGGTGCAGGGTCACCCTACGAGCAGTACTTC

d_call: .
j_call: TRBJ2-7
v_call: TRBV28
clone_size: once
cdr3_aa: CASTPPGRLYEQYF
cdr3_nt: TGTGCCAGCACCCCCCCGGGCAGACTATACGAGCAGTACTTC

d_call: .
j_call: TRBJ2-1
v_call: TRBV7-2
clone_size: .
cdr3_aa: CASSSATGVGSYNEQFF
cdr3_nt: TGTGCCAGCAGCTCGGCGACGGGGGTAGGCTCCTACAATGAGCAGTTCTTC

d_call: TRBD1
j_call: TRBJ1-2
v_call: TRBV10-2
clone_size: .
cdr3_aa: CASSESRQGLGYTF
cdr3_nt: TGCGCCAGCAGTGAGTCGAGACAGGGACTTGGCTACACCTTC

d_call: .
j_call: TRBJ1-2
v_call: TRBV29-1
clone_size: .
cdr3_aa: CSVVSQGLGGYTF
cdr3_nt: TGCAGCGTTGTGAGCCAGGGGCTGGGTGGCTACACCTTC

d_call: TRBD2
j_call: TRBJ2-1
v_call: TRBV30
clone_size: .
cdr3_aa: CAWSGGTSGYNEQFF
cdr3_nt: TGTGCCTGGAGCGGCGGGACTAGCGGCTACAATGAGCAGTTCTTC

d_call: .
j_call: TRBJ1-1
v_call: TRBV9
clone_size: .
cdr3_aa: CASSVVVGARNTEAFF
cdr3_nt: TGTGCCAGCAGCGTAGTGGTGGGGGCGAGGAACACTGAAGCTTTCTTT

d_call: TRBD1
j_call: TRBJ1-4
v_call: TRBV15
clone_size: .
cdr3_aa: CATSSPGGAANEKLFF
cdr3_nt: TGTGCCACCAGCAGTCCAGGGGGCGCGGCTAATGAAAAACTGTTTTTT

d_call: .
j_call: TRBJ1-2
v_call: TRBV18
clone_size: .
cdr3_aa: CASSPQGSVGYTF
cdr3_nt: TGTGCCAGCTCACCACAGGGGTCAGTGGGCTACACCTTC

d_call: TRBD1
j_call: TRBJ2-1
v_call: TRBV12-3/TRBV12-4
clone_size: .
cdr3_aa: CASSTRTGNEQFF
cdr3_nt: TGTGCCAGCAGTACGCGGACAGGAAATGAGCAGTTCTTC

d_call: TRBD2
j_call: TRBJ2-7
v_call: TRBV29-1
clone_size: .
cdr3_aa: CSVEAGGPSEQYF
cdr3_nt: TGCAGCGTTGAGGCGGGGGGCCCCTCCGAGCAGTACTTC

d_call: TRBD1
j_call: TRBJ2-7
v_call: TRBV18
clone_size: .
cdr3_aa: CASSPGTGISYEQYF
cdr3_nt: TGTGCCAGCTCTCCGGGGACAGGGATATCCTACGAGCAGTACTTC

d_call: TRBD1
j_call: TRBJ1-5
v_call: TRBV28
clone_size: .
cdr3_aa: CASKTGGGQPQHF
cdr3_nt: TGTGCCAGCAAGACAGGGGGCGGACAGCCCCAGCATTTT

d_call: TRBD1
j_call: TRBJ1-6
v_call: TRBV28
clone_size: .
cdr3_aa: CASSLSPGQSNSPLHF
cdr3_nt: TGTGCCAGCAGTTTATCCCCGGGACAGTCAAATTCACCCCTCCACTTT

d_call: .
j_call: TRBJ1-5
v_call: TRBV28
clone_size: .
cdr3_aa: CASSYRDQPQHF
cdr3_nt: TGTGCCAGCAGTTACAGGGATCAGCCCCAGCATTTT

d_call: .
j_call: TRBJ2-3
v_call: TRBV5-4
clone_size: .
cdr3_aa: CASSLFRGQGTDTQYF
cdr3_nt: TGTGCCAGCAGCTTGTTTAGGGGTCAGGGCACAGATACGCAGTATTTT